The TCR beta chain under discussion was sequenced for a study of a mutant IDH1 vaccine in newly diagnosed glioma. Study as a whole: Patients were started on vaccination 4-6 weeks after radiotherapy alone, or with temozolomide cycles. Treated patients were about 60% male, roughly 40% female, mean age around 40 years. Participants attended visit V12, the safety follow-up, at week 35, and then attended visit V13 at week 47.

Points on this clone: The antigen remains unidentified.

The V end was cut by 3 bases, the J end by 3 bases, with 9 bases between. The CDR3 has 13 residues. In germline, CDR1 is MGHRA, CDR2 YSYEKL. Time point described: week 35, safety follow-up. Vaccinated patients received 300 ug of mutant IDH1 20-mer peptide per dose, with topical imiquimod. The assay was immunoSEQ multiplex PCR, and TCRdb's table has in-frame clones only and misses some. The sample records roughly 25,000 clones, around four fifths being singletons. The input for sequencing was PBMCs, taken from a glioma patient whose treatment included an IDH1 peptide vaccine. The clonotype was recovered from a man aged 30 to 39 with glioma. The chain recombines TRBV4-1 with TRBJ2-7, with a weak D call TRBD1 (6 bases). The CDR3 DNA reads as TGCGCCAGCAGCCATAGGGACAACTACGAGCAGTACTTC. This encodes CASSHRDNYEQYF.